This T cell receptor beta chain was sequenced in a study of T cell responses to AZD1222 COVID-19 vaccine. Study results and limitations: Repertoires in all cases were sampled only once the peak T cell response had passed. Within unmutated variant regions lay the reported targets of nearly half of spike-specific TCRs. Recipients of AZD1222 seropositive at baseline numbered only 6 or 7.

Germline V lookup: CDR1 SGHAT, CDR2 FQDESV (reference sequence). The germline V and J ends were trimmed by 5 bases and 3 bases, with 14 bases remaining between them. The CDR3 contains 15 residues. TCRdb's table, derived via immunoSEQ multiplex PCR, lists solely in-frame clones and lacks some. The table records 100,000 to 150,000 clones, about 82% of them present only once. As for this clone: Antigen: not known.

This TCR derives from an adult who received the MenACWY meningococcal vaccine as a control. This chain links TRBV11-1 with TRBJ2-1, with a tentative D call TRBD2 (5 bases). The sequencing here drew on peripheral blood, taken 28 days after the second dose of the MenACWY control vaccine. This CDR3 reads CASSPESGLYNEQFF. The CDR3 region has the DNA TGTGCCAGCAGCCCCGAGAGCGGTCTCTACAATGAGCAGTTCTTC.